Listed below are T cell receptor beta chains from one sample, sequenced in a study of T cell repertoires in cytomegalovirus infection. TCRdb reprocessed the reads via MiXCR and lists one record per CDR3 protein. Here the sample spans a few hundred thousand distinct CDR3 sequences, over 8% being singletons. The sequencing input was PBMCs. These receptors were obtained from a human donor in good health (CMV status not recorded). Some clones in this sample may be carry-over from other donors' samples. The CDR3 runs from the conserved cysteine through the conserved F or W. The order of the fields is V gene, clone size, D gene, J gene, CDR3 DNA, CDR3 protein. D genes are given only for firm matches. The size field is filled for only some rows; it gives once, few, many or a size class.

V: TRBV4-1
size: few
D: NA
J: TRBJ1-5
DNA: TGCGCCAGCAGCCAATCTGCAGAGGCGCCCCGGCCCCAGCATTTT
CDR3: CASSQSAEAPRPQHF

V: TRBV7-6
size: many
D: TRBD2
J: TRBJ2-7
DNA: TGTGCCAGCAGCCGTGGGGTAGCGGGGGGACCCTTGGCCTACGAGCAGTACTTC
CDR3: CASSRGVAGGPLAYEQYF

V: TRBV5-6
size: many
D: TRBD1
J: TRBJ2-7
DNA: TGTGCCAGCAGCTTCGGGACAGGGTGGAACGAGCAGTACTTC
CDR3: CASSFGTGWNEQYF

V: TRBV7-2
size: many
D: TRBD2
J: TRBJ2-3
DNA: TGTGCCAGCAGCAACCGGGCGGGGGGACTTATTGATACGCAGTATTTT
CDR3: CASSNRAGGLIDTQYF

V: TRBV7-9
size: many
D: NA
J: TRBJ1-3
DNA: TGTGCCAGCAGCCCGTTTGATGCTGGAAACACCATATATTTT
CDR3: CASSPFDAGNTIYF

V: TRBV4-1
size: many
D: TRBD1
J: TRBJ2-5
DNA: TGCGCCAGCAGCCAGTTGGACAGGGGGGAAGAGACCCAGTACTTC
CDR3: CASSQLDRGEETQYF

V: TRBV20-1
size: few
D: NA
J: TRBJ2-5
DNA: TGCAGTGCTAGAAGTTCAGCAAGTTCTCAAGAGACCCAGTACTTC
CDR3: CSARSSASSQETQYF

V: TRBV7-2
size: many
D: NA
J: TRBJ2-5
DNA: TGTGCCAGCAGCTTAGCCCTCCCAAGAGCGGGCCAAGAGACCCAGTACTTC
CDR3: CASSLALPRAGQETQYF

V: TRBV19
size: NA
D: NA
J: TRBJ2-1
DNA: TGTGCCACCCGACAGAGCTCCTACAATGAGCAGTTCTTC
CDR3: CATRQSSYNEQFF

V: TRBV29-1
size: few
D: TRBD2
J: TRBJ2-1
DNA: TGCAGCGTATACCGCGGGGGGGCCGTTTCCTACAATGAGCAGTTCTTC
CDR3: CSVYRGGAVSYNEQFF

V: TRBV5-4
size: many
D: NA
J: TRBJ1-1
DNA: TGTGCCAGCAGCACCCAGGGGATGAACACTGAAGCTTTCTTT
CDR3: CASSTQGMNTEAFF

V: TRBV7-2
size: many
D: NA
J: TRBJ2-3
DNA: TGTGCCAGCAGCTTAGAGTCGGGGACAGATACGCAGTATTTT
CDR3: CASSLESGTDTQYF

V: TRBV7-9
size: NA
D: TRBD1
J: TRBJ2-5
DNA: TGTGCCAGCAGCTTCGGACAGGGGGCAAGGGAGACCCAGTACTTC
CDR3: CASSFGQGARETQYF

V: TRBV6-1
size: many
D: NA
J: TRBJ1-2
DNA: TGTGCCAGCAGTGAAGTTCGGGGACTCCAGGTTGGCTACACCTTC
CDR3: CASSEVRGLQVGYTF

V: TRBV12-3/TRBV12-4
size: many
D: NA
J: TRBJ1-4
DNA: TGTGCCAGCAGCACTAGGATGGAAGGAGAAAAACTGTTTTTT
CDR3: CASSTRMEGEKLFF

V: TRBV20-1
size: NA
D: NA
J: TRBJ2-3
DNA: TGCAGTGCTAGAGAGGGCGTTACTAGCACAGATACGCAGTATTTT
CDR3: CSAREGVTSTDTQYF

V: TRBV12-3/TRBV12-4
size: many
D: TRBD1
J: TRBJ1-6
DNA: TGTGCCAGCAGCCCTACAGGGGGCATGAGGCCCCTCCACTTT
CDR3: CASSPTGGMRPLHF

V: TRBV6-2/TRBV6-3
size: many
D: NA
J: TRBJ1-5
DNA: TGTGCCAGCGGACGGACTCAGCCCCAGCATTTT
CDR3: CASGRTQPQHF

V: TRBV7-2
size: many
D: TRBD2
J: TRBJ2-5
DNA: TGTGCCAGCAGCTCTACTAGCGGGAGGTTTCTTCAAGAGACCCAGTACTTC
CDR3: CASSSTSGRFLQETQYF

V: TRBV7-2
size: many
D: NA
J: TRBJ1-2
DNA: TGTGCCAGCAGCTTAATCGGCCTCGACGGCTACACCTTC
CDR3: CASSLIGLDGYTF

V: TRBV4-3
size: NA
D: TRBD2
J: TRBJ2-7
DNA: TGCGCCAGCAGCCAAGATCGGAGAGGGAGGGTCTACGAGCAGTACTTC
CDR3: CASSQDRRGRVYEQYF

V: TRBV20-1
size: many
D: TRBD1
J: TRBJ1-4
DNA: TGCAGTGCTAGCCGACAGGGGGCAGATGAAAAACTGTTTTTT
CDR3: CSASRQGADEKLFF

V: TRBV11-2
size: NA
D: NA
J: TRBJ2-5
DNA: TGTGCCAGCAGCTTAGAGAGGAGACTTCTGGGAGTTGCCCAGTACTTC
CDR3: CASSLERRLLGVAQYF

V: TRBV18
size: NA
D: NA
J: TRBJ2-2
DNA: TGTGCCAGCTCAACCGGATCCACCGGGGAGCTGTTTTTT
CDR3: CASSTGSTGELFF

V: TRBV7-2
size: many
D: NA
J: TRBJ1-6
DNA: TGTGCCAGCAGCGCCTTGAAAGGGGAATCACCCCTCCACTTT
CDR3: CASSALKGESPLHF

V: TRBV12-3/TRBV12-4
size: NA
D: NA
J: TRBJ2-7
DNA: TGTGCCAGCACTCTGGGGCGGCGATCCTACGAGCAGTACTTC
CDR3: CASTLGRRSYEQYF

V: TRBV6-5
size: few
D: TRBD1
J: TRBJ2-7
DNA: TGTGCCAGCAGTCCTTGGACAGGGAGTCTGGGGGGAGACTTTTCCTACGAGCAGTACTTC
CDR3: CASSPWTGSLGGDFSYEQYF

V: TRBV7-3
size: few
D: TRBD1
J: TRBJ1-2
DNA: TGTGCCAGCAGCCCAGACAGGGGAGGAGGCTACACCTTC
CDR3: CASSPDRGGGYTF

V: TRBV7-2
size: many
D: TRBD1
J: TRBJ1-3
DNA: TGTGCCAGCAGCCTACAGGGGGGAAACACCATATATTTT
CDR3: CASSLQGGNTIYF

V: TRBV7-2
size: many
D: NA
J: TRBJ2-1
DNA: TGTGCCAGCAGCTTAGTAGGGGGGGAAAACAATGAGCAGTTCTTC
CDR3: CASSLVGGENNEQFF

V: TRBV20-1
size: many
D: NA
J: TRBJ1-5
DNA: TGCAGCTCTGGGAGAAGCAATCAGCCCCAGCATTTT
CDR3: CSSGRSNQPQHF

V: TRBV7-8
size: many
D: NA
J: TRBJ1-1
DNA: TGTGCCAGCAGCCTCACTTGGGGCTTGAACACTGAAGCTTTCTTT
CDR3: CASSLTWGLNTEAFF

V: TRBV5-1
size: many
D: TRBD2
J: TRBJ2-5
DNA: TGCGCCAGCAGCTTGGGGCCTAGCGGGGGGACACAAGAGACCCAGTACTTC
CDR3: CASSLGPSGGTQETQYF

V: TRBV28
size: NA
D: NA
J: TRBJ2-5
DNA: TGTGCCAGCAGTCCCTCATATGCGGGGCGAAAAGAGACCCAGTACTTC
CDR3: CASSPSYAGRKETQYF

V: TRBV11-2
size: many
D: TRBD2
J: TRBJ2-7
DNA: TGTGCCAGCACCCTCGGGGTACGGGAGGCCCGGGGGGAGCAGTACTTC
CDR3: CASTLGVREARGEQYF

V: TRBV12-3/TRBV12-4
size: NA
D: TRBD1
J: TRBJ2-1
DNA: TGTGCCAGCTGGGACAGGGCGAAAAATGAGCAGTTCTTC
CDR3: CASWDRAKNEQFF

V: TRBV7-9
size: many
D: NA
J: TRBJ2-5
DNA: TGTGCCAGCAGCAACCGGGGGAACCAAGAGACCCAGTACTTC
CDR3: CASSNRGNQETQYF

V: TRBV7-2
size: many
D: NA
J: TRBJ1-6
DNA: TGTGCCAGCAGCCCACAGGCCTATTCACCCCTCCACTTT
CDR3: CASSPQAYSPLHF

V: TRBV7-3
size: NA
D: TRBD2
J: TRBJ2-1
DNA: TGTGCCAGCAGCTTAACGGCGGGGGATGACAATGAGCAGTTCTTC
CDR3: CASSLTAGDDNEQFF

V: TRBV23-1
size: NA
D: TRBD1
J: TRBJ2-3
DNA: TGCGCCAGCAGTCAAAAGACAGGGACGGGCGCAGATACGCAGTATTTT
CDR3: CASSQKTGTGADTQYF

V: TRBV12-3/TRBV12-4
size: many
D: NA
J: TRBJ1-1
DNA: TGTGCCAGCAGTTTGAGAGTTATTACAATGAACACTGAAGCTTTCTTT
CDR3: CASSLRVITMNTEAFF

V: TRBV7-2
size: many
D: NA
J: TRBJ2-2
DNA: TGTGCCAGCAGCTTAATCCGGCAAGTGGCCGGGGAGCTGTTTTTT
CDR3: CASSLIRQVAGELFF

V: TRBV4-2
size: many
D: NA
J: TRBJ1-2
DNA: TGTGCCAGCAGCCAAGTTGGGCGGGGGGCCTATGGCTACACCTTC
CDR3: CASSQVGRGAYGYTF

V: TRBV19
size: few
D: TRBD2
J: TRBJ2-1
DNA: TGTGCCAGTTCATACGCCTCCGGGGGGAGAGCATCGTATGAGCAGTTCTTC
CDR3: CASSYASGGRASYEQFF

V: TRBV7-2
size: many
D: NA
J: TRBJ2-7
DNA: TGTGCCAGCAGCTTAGGGGGGGCCAGGTCCTACGAGCAGTACTTC
CDR3: CASSLGGARSYEQYF

V: TRBV7-2
size: many
D: NA
J: TRBJ1-6
DNA: TGTGCCAGCAGCTTTGGTGGGGGGAATTCACCCCTCCACTTT
CDR3: CASSFGGGNSPLHF

V: TRBV7-2
size: many
D: NA
J: TRBJ2-5
DNA: TGTGCCAGCAGCTTGGACCAGAGGGAGACCCAGTACTTC
CDR3: CASSLDQRETQYF

V: TRBV20-1
size: NA
D: TRBD1
J: TRBJ1-2
DNA: TGCAGTGCTAGCGCCTTTGGGGACAGGACTAACTATGGCTACACCTTC
CDR3: CSASAFGDRTNYGYTF

V: TRBV5-1
size: many
D: NA
J: TRBJ2-7
DNA: TGCGCCAGCAGCTTGGCCGGTATGGATCGCCGCTCCTACGAGCAGTACTTC
CDR3: CASSLAGMDRRSYEQYF

V: TRBV29-1
size: NA
D: NA
J: TRBJ2-7
DNA: TGCAGCGTTCAACAGACAGCGGCGGGCGAGCAGTACTTC
CDR3: CSVQQTAAGEQYF

V: TRBV7-7
size: many
D: NA
J: TRBJ1-1
DNA: TGTGCCAGCAGCTTAGGGGGGGCCTCTAGAGCTGAAGCTTTCTTT
CDR3: CASSLGGASRAEAFF

V: TRBV7-2
size: many
D: NA
J: TRBJ1-2
DNA: TGTGCCAGCAGCTTGACGGTGCCGGGGGGCGGCTACACCTTC
CDR3: CASSLTVPGGGYTF

V: TRBV6-1
size: few
D: TRBD1
J: TRBJ1-1
DNA: TGTGCCAGCAGTTTCCCGGGACAGGGGTACACTGAAGCTTTCTTT
CDR3: CASSFPGQGYTEAFF

V: TRBV20-1
size: few
D: NA
J: TRBJ1-5
DNA: TGCAGTGCTTCCGATGATAGCAATCAGCCCCAGCATTTT
CDR3: CSASDDSNQPQHF

V: TRBV5-1
size: NA
D: NA
J: TRBJ2-5
DNA: TGCGCCAGCAGCCGGTCAAGCCAAGAGACCCAGTACTTC
CDR3: CASSRSSQETQYF

V: TRBV7-2
size: many
D: TRBD2
J: TRBJ2-2
DNA: TGTGCCAGCAGTCGGGGGGGCCTTATAAACACCGGGGAGCTGTTTTTT
CDR3: CASSRGGLINTGELFF

V: TRBV27
size: many
D: NA
J: TRBJ1-5
DNA: TGTGCCAGCAGTTTATCCCCCTTAGGGAGCGATCAGCCCCAGCATTTT
CDR3: CASSLSPLGSDQPQHF

V: TRBV7-2
size: NA
D: NA
J: TRBJ2-7
DNA: TGTGCCAGCAGCCCCCCAGGGGCAGGGGGGGGGCAGTACTTC
CDR3: CASSPPGAGGGQYF